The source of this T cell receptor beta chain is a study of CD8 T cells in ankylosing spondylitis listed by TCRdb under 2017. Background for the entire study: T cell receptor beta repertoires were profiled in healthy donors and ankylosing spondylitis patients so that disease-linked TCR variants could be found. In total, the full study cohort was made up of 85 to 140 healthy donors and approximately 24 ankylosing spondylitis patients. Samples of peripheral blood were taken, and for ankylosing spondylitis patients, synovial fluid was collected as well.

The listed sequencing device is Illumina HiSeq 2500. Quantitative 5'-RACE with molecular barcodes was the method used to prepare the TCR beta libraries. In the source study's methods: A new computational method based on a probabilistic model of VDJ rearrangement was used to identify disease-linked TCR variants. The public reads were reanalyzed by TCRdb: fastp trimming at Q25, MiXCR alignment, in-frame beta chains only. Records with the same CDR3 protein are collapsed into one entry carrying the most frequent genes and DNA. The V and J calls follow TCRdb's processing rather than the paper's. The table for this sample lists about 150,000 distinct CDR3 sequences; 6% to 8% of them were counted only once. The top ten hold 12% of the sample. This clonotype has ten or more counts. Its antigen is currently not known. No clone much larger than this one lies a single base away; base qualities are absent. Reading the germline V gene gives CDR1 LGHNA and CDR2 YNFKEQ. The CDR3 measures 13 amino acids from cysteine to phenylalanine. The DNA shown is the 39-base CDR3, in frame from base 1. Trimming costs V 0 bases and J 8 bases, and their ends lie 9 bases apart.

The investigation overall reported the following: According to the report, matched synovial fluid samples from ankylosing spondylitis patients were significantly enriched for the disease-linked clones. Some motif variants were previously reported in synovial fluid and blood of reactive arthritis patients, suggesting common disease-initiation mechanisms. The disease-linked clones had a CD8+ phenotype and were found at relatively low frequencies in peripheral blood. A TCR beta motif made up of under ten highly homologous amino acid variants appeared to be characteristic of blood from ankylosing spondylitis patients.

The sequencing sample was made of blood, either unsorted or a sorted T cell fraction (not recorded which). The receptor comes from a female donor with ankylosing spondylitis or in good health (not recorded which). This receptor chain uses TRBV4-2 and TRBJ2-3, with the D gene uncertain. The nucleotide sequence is TGTGCCAGCAGCCAAGATTACCTTCCTACGCAGTATTTT. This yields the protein CASSQDYLPTQYF.